Presented here are 3 T cell receptor beta chains from one specimen sequenced in a study of CD8 T cells in ankylosing spondylitis. TCRdb reprocessed the 5' RACE reads via MiXCR and lists one record per CDR3 protein. Of 350,000 or so distinct CDR3 sequences in the sample, around a tenth are singletons; the top ten hold roughly 9.5%. The specimen was blood, either unsorted or a sorted T cell fraction (not recorded which). The receptors originated from a female donor with ankylosing spondylitis or in good health (not recorded which).

This chain links TRBV6-1 with TRBJ1-5; TRBD1 matches 7 bases. The CDR3 sequence is 17 residues long. Germline V lookup: CDR1 MNHNS, CDR2 SASEGT. J lost 0 bases, V lost 5 bases, and 10 bases had no gene match. The CDR3 region is CASSLRGTVDSNQPQHF. CDR3 in DNA: TGTGCCAGCAGTCTGAGGGGGACAGTTGATAGCAATCAGCCCCAGCATTTT.

This clonotype was seen many times. The chain uses TRBV12-3 or TRBV12-4 and TRBJ1-1; a weak D match, TRBD1 (6 bases). The CDR3 is 15 residues long. V dropped 3 bases and J dropped 2 bases, with 13 bases sitting between them. This CDR3 is CASSFTSGGNTEAFF. Here the CDR3 DNA reads TGTGCCAGCAGTTTTACTAGCGGGGGCAACACTGAAGCTTTCTTT.

This clonotype appeared many times. The V gene is TRBV5-5, the J gene TRBJ1-1; possibly TRBD1 for D (6 bases). The CDR3 sequence is 13 residues long. Germline CDR1 is SGHKS and CDR2 is YYEKEE (reference sequence). V lost 5 bases and J lost 5, with 13 bases in between. DNA for the CDR3: TGTGCCAGCAGGACGTCAGGGGCTACTGAAGCTTTCTTT. This sequence encodes CASRTSGATEAFF.